The 25 T cell receptor beta chains in this list originate from one sample, sequenced in a study of blood T cell repertoires in COVID-19. Clones were sequenced by immunoSEQ multiplex PCR, and TCRdb holds only the in-frame ones, with some missing. This repertoire shows about 48,000 clones, approximately 89% found once; its top ten account for approximately 30%. Sequenced: peripheral blood. The receptors originated from a woman aged 80 or older with acute or convalescent COVID-19.

The chain combines TRBV13 with TRBJ2-7; 12 bases fit TRBD2. Unmatched junction bases numbered 6, after V lost 6 bases and J lost 3 bases. Germline lookup yields CDR1 PRHDT and CDR2 FYEKMQ (reference sequence). CDR3 size: 15 residues. CDR3 DNA: TGTGCCAGCAGACGTCTAGCGGGGGGGAGCTACGAGCAGTACGTC. It encodes CASRRLAGGSYEQYV.

The chain has TRBV11-2 and TRBJ1-5; D is undetermined. The V end was cut by 4 bases, the J end by 0 bases, with 16 bases between. In germline, CDR1 is SGHAT, CDR2 FQNNGV. The CDR3 runs to 17 residues. The CDR3 DNA sequence: TGTGCCAGCAGCTCAAGCGTCCGGGGTTTTAGCAATCAGCCCCAGCATTTT. The encoded protein is CASSSSVRGFSNQPQHF.

J is TRBJ2-2 and V is TRBV5-1, with 9 nucleotides matching TRBD1. The CDR3 runs 16 residues. V dropped 0 bases and J dropped 1; count of bases not matched to a gene: 1. Germline CDR1 reads SGHRS; CDR2 reads YFSETQ. DNA of the CDR3: TGCGCCAGCAGCTTGGAGGGACAGGGGAACACCGGGGAGCTGTTTTTT. As protein: CASSLEGQGNTGELFF.

This sequence joins TRBV15 and TRBJ2-3; D remains ambiguous. From germline, CDR1 is LNHNV and CDR2 YYDKDF (reference sequence). Between the trimmed V and J ends, which lost 0 bases and 5 bases, there was a span of 18 bases. The CDR3 extends over 17 amino acids. CDR3 bases: TGTGCCACCAGCAGAGATTTCTCCGGTTCCGGAGTAGATACGCAGTATTTT. The encoded protein is CATSRDFSGSGVDTQYF.

The J gene is TRBJ1-1, the V gene TRBV2; D is perhaps TRBD1 (6 bases). CDR1 and CDR2 (germline): SNHLY, FYNNEI. V was pared by 2 bases and J by 8 bases, with 18 bases between. This CDR3 has 15 residues. The CDR3 spells CASSEWGGATGEAFF. For the CDR3, the DNA is TGTGCCAGCAGTGAATGGGGGGGGGCGACCGGAGAAGCTTTCTTT.

The chain joins TRBV6-6 to TRBJ2-7; 8 bases fit TRBD2. The junction had 4 bases not matched to a gene; V was cut back by 0 bases and J by 6 bases. Germline assignment: CDR1 MNHNY and CDR2 SVGAGI (reference sequence). The CDR3 extends over 14 amino acids. CDR3 coding DNA: TGTGCCAGCAGTTACTCGTACGGGGGGGTCGAGCAGTACTTC. As protein: CASSYSYGGVEQYF.

With regard to this clone: This CDR3 is also generated by other DNA sequences in the sample. The chain joins TRBV18 to TRBJ2-5; weak D call: TRBD2 (6 bases). The CDR3 runs 14 residues. The germline gives CDR1 KGHSH, CDR2 LQKENI. V was clipped by 3 bases and J by 5 bases, with 13 bases between them. The CDR3 bases are TGTGCCAGCTCACCGGGACCTGGGGGGGAGACCCAGTACTTC. Encoded protein: CASSPGPGGETQYF.

The sample holds one count of this clone. The chain couples TRBV5-1 to TRBJ2-6; no clear D. V lost 0 bases to trimming and J lost 4 bases, with 8 bases between them. The CDR3 runs 15 residues. Germline V lookup: CDR1 SGHRS, CDR2 YFSETQ. The CDR3 here is CASSLDLTGANVLTF. The CDR3 region has the DNA TGCGCCAGCAGCTTGGATCTAACCGGGGCCAACGTCCTGACTTTC.

This clone was counted many times. The rearrangement uses TRBV19 and TRBJ1-5; weak D call: TRBD1 (6 bases). The CDR3 is 15 amino acids. V was trimmed by 5 bases and J by 6 bases, leaving 17 bases between them. The V gene's germline CDR1 is LNHDA and CDR2 SQIVND (reference sequence). The CDR3 coding sequence is TGTGCCAGTAGTTTAACAGGGTCGTTGAGTCAGCCCCAGCATTTT. Translation gives CASSLTGSLSQPQHF.

The chain carries TRBV27 and TRBJ1-2, with D maybe TRBD1 (6 bases). The V and J ends lost 5 bases and 3 bases respectively, with 13 bases between them. The CDR3 consists of 14 residues. Germline loops: CDR1 MNHEY, CDR2 SMNVEV (reference sequence). For the CDR3, the DNA is TGTGCCAGCAGTCCCTCGGGACAATACTATGGCTACACCTTC. It yields the protein CASSPSGQYYGYTF.

This sequence joins TRBV3-1 (or the pseudogene TRBV3-2) and TRBJ1-2, with a weak D call TRBD1 (5 bases). Germline values: CDR1 LGHDT, CDR2 YNNKEL (reference sequence). This CDR3 spans 14 amino acids. With 0 bases removed from V and 4 bases from J, the gap between germline ends came to 9 bases. The chain's CDR3 is CASSQEGRVYGYTF. The CDR3 coding sequence is TGTGCCAGCAGCCAAGAGGGCAGGGTCTATGGCTACACCTTC.

The sample holds a few counts of this clone. This chain links TRBV6-6 with TRBJ1-3; D unclear. Germline V gives CDR1 MNHNY, CDR2 SVGAGI (reference sequence). V gave up 4 bases and J gave up 6 bases, with 19 bases separating them. The CDR3 extends over 16 amino acids. The CDR3 bases are TGTGCCAGCAGTTCCCGAGCACTCGGAGATGAAAACACCATATATTTT. Its translation: CASSSRALGDENTIYF.

The chain is built from TRBV6-1 and TRBJ1-2; D ambiguous. Trimming took off 2 bases at V and 0 bases at J, with 10 bases between the two ends. CDR3 length: 15 amino acids. Germline assignment: CDR1 MNHNS and CDR2 SASEGT. The CDR3 nucleotides read TGTGCCAGCAGTGAATGGCAGGCAGCTAACTATGGCTACACCTTC. Protein product: CASSEWQAANYGYTF.

The chain links TRBV6-5 to TRBJ1-1; no clear D. CDR3 length: 14 amino acids. CDR1 and CDR2 from the germline V gene are MNHEY and SVGAGI. Trimming cost V 2 bases and J 4 bases, with 11 bases left between them. CDR3 nucleotide sequence: TGTGCCAGCAGTTACCTCTACGGGATCACTGAAGCTTTCTTT. Translating it yields CASSYLYGITEAFF.

This clone has just a few counts. The rearrangement links TRBV14 to TRBJ2-1, with D possibly being TRBD1 (6 bases). V lost 5 bases, J lost 15 bases, and 17 bases lay in between. The germline CDR1 and CDR2 sequences are SGHDN and FVKESK. The CDR3 is 12 residues long. CDR3: CASSSQTGVRFF. The DNA for the CDR3 is TGTGCCAGCAGCAGTCAGACAGGAGTTCGGTTCTTC.

This chain joins TRBV5-5 and TRBJ2-7; the D gene is possibly TRBD2 (5 bases). CDR1 is SGHKS and CDR2 is YYEKEE in the germline V gene (reference sequence). This CDR3 comprises 12 residues. Trimming shortened V by 0 bases and J by 6 bases, and 7 bases separated the two germline ends. The CDR3 DNA reads as TGTGCCAGCAGCTTGGCTAGCTCCGAGCAGTACTTC. As protein: CASSLASSEQYF.

The rearrangement joins TRBV18 to TRBJ2-7, with 8 bases lining up with TRBD1. With 2 bases clipped from V and 1 base from J, the junction kept 7 bases outside the gene matches. Germline CDR1 and CDR2: KGHSH and LQKENI. This CDR3 region has 16 residues. Here the CDR3 reads CASSPSSQGVSYEQYF. The CDR3, as DNA: TGTGCCAGCTCACCAAGTTCACAGGGGGTTTCCTACGAGCAGTACTTC.

This clone was found once. The gene calls are TRBV4-1 and TRBJ2-3, with D possibly being TRBD1 (5 bases). The length of the CDR3 is 16 residues. Germline V gene sequence: CDR1 MGHRA, CDR2 YSYEKL. Trimming left V 2 bases short and J 0 bases short, with 12 bases between. As DNA, the CDR3 is TGCGCCAGCAGCCAACCCAGACAGAGTAGCACAGATACGCAGTATTTT. Protein sequence: CASSQPRQSSTDTQYF.

This chain links TRBV10-3 with TRBJ1-5; the D gene is possibly TRBD1 (5 bases). The germline V gene encodes CDR1 ENHRY and CDR2 SYGVKD. This CDR3 is built from 15 residues. V lost 3 bases to trimming and J lost 1 base, with 10 bases between them. CDR3 protein: CAISDQGRSNQPQHF. CDR3 in DNA: TGTGCCATCAGTGACCAGGGTCGGAGCAATCAGCCCCAGCATTTT.

This chain uses TRBV18 with TRBJ2-1; 9 bases are a match to TRBD1. Losses at the gene ends were 6 bases for V and 5 bases for J; bases not matched to a gene: 11. The CDR3 is 16 residues long. The V gene's germline CDR1 is KGHSH and CDR2 LQKENI. The CDR3 spells CASSSRDRVADNEQFF. The CDR3 DNA sequence: TGTGCCAGCTCGTCCCGGGACAGGGTCGCAGACAATGAGCAGTTCTTC.

This rearrangement joins TRBV27 to TRBJ2-5; TRBD2 is a possible D gene (5 bases). Trimming cost V 6 bases and J 4 bases, with 9 bases left between them. The CDR3 runs to 12 residues. The germline V gene has CDR1 MNHEY and CDR2 SMNVEV (reference sequence). This chain's CDR3 is CASRDAGETQYF. Written as DNA, the CDR3 is TGTGCCAGCAGGGACGCGGGAGAGACCCAGTACTTC.

The gene calls are TRBV9 and TRBJ1-2; 7 bases align to TRBD1. CDR3 length equals 15 residues. Germline CDR1 SGDLS, CDR2 YYNGEE. J lost 0 bases, V lost 3 bases, and 5 bases had no gene match. The DNA for the CDR3 is TGTGCCAGCAGCGCAAGACAGGGAGCTAACTATGGCTACACCTTC. As protein: CASSARQGANYGYTF. Full variable domain (rest looked up from reference TRBV9 and TRBJ1-2): DSGVTQTPKHLITATGQRVTLRCSPRSGDLSVYWYQQSLDQGLQFLIQYYNGEERAKGNILERFSAQQFPDLHSELNLSSLELGDSALYFCASSARQGANYGYTFGSGTRLTVV.

V gene TRBV11-2 combines with J gene TRBJ2-5; D remains unclear. The V and J ends lost 5 bases and 4 bases respectively, with 8 bases between them. Germline-derived CDR1 and CDR2 are SGHAT and FQNNGV. This CDR3 region has 12 residues. This chain's CDR3 is CASSHRAETQYF. CDR3 nucleotides: TGTGCCAGCAGCCATCGAGCAGAGACCCAGTACTTC.

V and J are TRBV11-2 and TRBJ2-1; 9 bases are a match to TRBD2. CDR1 is SGHAT, CDR2 FQNNGV, per germline. The CDR3 is 15 residues long. The V gene end was trimmed by 4 bases and the J gene end by 7 bases; junction bases not matched to a gene: 8. The CDR3 region is CASSSGLALRNEQFF. CDR3 nucleotides: TGTGCCAGCAGCTCGGGACTAGCTTTGAGGAATGAGCAGTTCTTC.

The CDR3 DNA follows: TGTGCCAGCAGCATAGGACGAGCGGTGCAAGAGACCCAGTACTTC. Translating it yields CASSIGRAVQETQYF. The chain carries TRBV11-2 and TRBJ2-5; possibly TRBD2 for D (5 bases). The germline V gene has CDR1 SGHAT and CDR2 FQNNGV. This CDR3 contains 15 residues. V shed 5 bases and J shed 2 bases, with 15 bases lying between them.